This T cell receptor beta chain appears in the sequencing data of a study of T cells in Graves' hyperthyroidism and ophthalmopathy. Researchers took RNA transcripts and amplified the TCR beta CDR3 regions from them. HTBI primers were used for first-round RT-PCR of the TCR CDR3. TCRdb used MiXCR to reprocess the multiplex PCR reads, holding one entry per CDR3 protein. The sample holds some 500,000 distinct CDR3 sequences, approximately 16% seen once. Trimming pared 0 bases from V and 0 bases from J, leaving 7 bases between. This CDR3 region has 15 residues. The germline V gene encodes CDR1 LGHDT and CDR2 YNNKEL (reference sequence). The sample holds many counts of this clonotype. At least 3 on the Clinical Activity Score was recorded for ophthalmopathy patients, who also had NOSPECS grade at least 4 and duration under 3 months.

The sequenced sample consisted of blood. The sequence was collected from a woman aged 25 to 39 with Graves' ophthalmopathy. The genes are TRBV3-1 and TRBJ2-3; D may be TRBD1 or TRBD2 (5 bases each). The DNA of the CDR3 is TGTGCCAGCAGCCAAGATTGGGGGAGCACAGATACGCAGTATTTT. Translated, it gives CASSQDWGSTDTQYF.